The clone carrying this T cell receptor beta chain has only one observation. Its antigen is unknown. This specimen comes from a study of follicular helper T cells after annual influenza vaccination. Study observations and caveats: Day 7 ICOS+CD38+ clones were most often found later in ICOS-CD38- cTfh cells.

Sequencing used immunoSEQ multiplex PCR; TCRdb keeps in-frame clones, though not all of them. Of approximately 6,100 clones in the sample, 75% to 85% were seen once. The length of the CDR3 is 13 residues. Trimming took 3 bases from V and 6 from J, leaving 9 bases between them. CDR1 and CDR2 (germline): MDHEN, SYDVKM. The time point was: 2015-2016 season, pre-vaccination. This chain links TRBV28 with TRBJ1-5, with unresolved D. The starting material was CXCR5+ CD38- circulating T follicular helper cells from blood, obtained on the day of influenza vaccination. Subset noted: circulating Tfh, non-naive CD4+CXCR5+PD-1+ (ICOS+CD38+ or ICOS-CD38-). This receptor was identified in an adult who received the influenza vaccine. The CDR3 sequence: CASSLDFGQPQHF. CDR3 nucleotide sequence: TGTGCCAGCAGTTTGGACTTCGGTCAGCCCCAGCATTTT.